This TCR beta chain was identified during a study of cytomegalovirus exposure and HLA in healthy donors. The study ran its PCR with 60 Vbeta and 13 Jbeta primers. The data were produced by immunoSEQ multiplex PCR, yet TCRdb's version contains in-frame clones alone and is incomplete. The repertoire includes nearly 200,000 clones, about 76% of them detected once, and around 0.38% sits in the top ten. Study-level findings and limits: The study assumed roughly uniform donor sequencing depth for presence/absence analyses. In a later analysis, at a false discovery rate of 0.05, under 20,000 TCR beta sequences were associated with HLA alleles. Immune exposure was documented only through CMV serostatus.

V gave up 3 bases and J gave up 8 bases; unmatched junction bases: 21. The CDR3 contains 18 residues. Germline lookup yields CDR1 MNHEY and CDR2 SMNVEV (reference sequence). This clone was recorded once. Its antigen remains unknown. Sequenced: PBMCs. The TCR comes from a male donor in good health and CMV-seropositive. The chain carries TRBV27 and TRBJ1-2, with 7 bases identical to TRBD1. The CDR3 here is CASSFSTPQSTGVRGYTF. CDR3 nucleotide sequence: TGTGCCAGCAGTTTTTCCACCCCGCAAAGTACAGGGGTACGGGGCTACACCTTC.